The entry below describes one T cell receptor (beta chain). Its target is not known. The protocol was immunoSEQ multiplex PCR, while the TCRdb copy is restricted to in-frame clones and leaves out a portion. The data contain over 120,000 clones, roughly 89% of them singletons. The data are from a study of cytomegalovirus exposure and HLA in healthy donors. Findings of the study overall: Most TCR sequences were rare, but some public TCRs occurred in many donors.

V dropped 5 bases and J dropped 7 bases, with 11 bases sitting between them. The CDR3 contains 12 residues. Germline CDR1 SGHTA, CDR2 FQGNSA. The sequence was collected from a man younger than 30 in good health and CMV-seropositive. The V call is TRBV7-2, the J call TRBJ1-1; a weak D match, TRBD1 (6 bases). The sample consisted of PBMCs. The CDR3 coding sequence is TGTGCCAGCAGCCGGGGACATCTTGAAGCTTTCTTT. Its protein is CASSRGHLEAFF. The variable domain in full, completed from reference TRBV7-2 and TRBJ1-1, reads GAGVSQSPSNKVTEKGKDVELRCDPISGHTALYWYRQSLGQGLEFLIYFQGNSAPDKSGLPSDRFSAERTGGSVSTLTIQRTQQEDSAVYLCASSRGHLEAFFGQGTRLTVV.